A single sample is the source of the 23 T cell receptor beta chains below, sequenced in a study of neurological immune-mediated disorders. TCRdb reanalysed the 5' RACE reads using MiXCR and keeps one entry per CDR3 protein. Here the sample spans tens of thousands of distinct CDR3 sequences, approximately 12% being singletons. Sequencing was performed on PBMCs. These receptors came from a female donor in good health.

This clonotype was picked up many times. This chain uses TRBV12-3 or TRBV12-4 with TRBJ2-1; weak D call: TRBD1 (6 bases). The V end was cut by 8 bases, the J end by 4 bases, with 15 bases between. The CDR3 totals 14 residues. CDR3 sequence reads: CASGGEDIYNEQFF. CDR3 bases: TGTGCCAGCGGGGGCGAGGACATATACAATGAGCAGTTCTTC.

The rearrangement links TRBV12-3 or TRBV12-4 to TRBJ1-2; D perhaps matches TRBD1 (5 bases). The CDR3 length is 13 residues. V was cut by 3 bases and J by 7 bases, with 12 bases left in between. CDR3 bases: TGTGCCAGCAGTTTCCCCGGGGCCGGTGGCTACACCTTC. Its translation is CASSFPGAGGYTF.

This clonotype was seen a handful of times. The chain recombines TRBV20-1 with TRBJ2-1, with 14 bases aligning to TRBD2. V lost 3 bases and J lost 7; bases outside the gene matches: 8. The CDR3 has 16 residues. Germline CDR1 and CDR2: DFQATT and SNEGSKA (reference sequence). The CDR3 is CSASPGLAGDKNEQFF. CDR3 sequence (DNA): TGCAGTGCTAGTCCGGGACTAGCGGGAGATAAGAATGAGCAGTTCTTC.

This clonotype was detected many times. The J gene is TRBJ2-6, the V gene TRBV6-2 or TRBV6-3; D may correspond to TRBD1 or TRBD2 (5 bases each). The V end was cut by 2 bases, the J end by 4 bases, with 9 bases between. Germline V gene sequence: CDR1 MNHEY, CDR2 SVGEGT. The CDR3 contains 15 residues. CDR3 DNA: TGTGCCAGCAGTTACGGGGGAGCCGGGGCCAACGTCCTGACTTTC. Residues: CASSYGGAGANVLTF.

This clonotype was observed many times. The chain joins TRBV29-1 to TRBJ2-1, with D maybe TRBD2 (6 bases). Germline V gene data show CDR1 as SQVTM and CDR2 as ANQGSEA. This CDR3 region has 11 residues. Between the trimmed V and J ends, which lost 0 bases and 9 bases, there was a span of 6 bases. CDR3 nucleotides: TGCAGCGTTGAAGAGGGAGGTGAGCAGTTCTTC. Encoded protein: CSVEEGGEQFF.

This clonotype has a count of ten or more. The chain links TRBV12-3 or TRBV12-4 to TRBJ1-5; 8 nucleotides match TRBD1. The CDR3 runs to 15 residues. The V and J ends lost 4 bases and 6 bases, in that order; junction bases with no gene match: 8. The CDR3 protein is CASSSGTGGVQPQHF. CDR3 nucleotide sequence: TGTGCCAGCAGTTCCGGGACAGGAGGGGTTCAGCCCCAGCATTTT.

This clonotype was seen ten or more times. The chain is built from TRBV12-3 or TRBV12-4 and TRBJ2-3; the D gene is possibly TRBD2 (5 bases). The V end lost 1 base, the J end lost 1 base, and 21 bases lay between the germline ends. This CDR3 spans 19 amino acids. The CDR3 protein is CASSLEPRWRPPGTDTQYF. CDR3 coding DNA: TGTGCCAGCAGTTTAGAGCCCCGTTGGAGGCCCCCTGGCACAGATACGCAGTATTTT.

Many counts were recorded for this clonotype. The rearrangement uses TRBV20-1 and TRBJ1-4, with unresolved D. This CDR3 comprises 17 residues. Trimming removed 0 bases at V and 0 bases at J, with 14 bases between. Germline-derived CDR1 and CDR2 are DFQATT and SNEGSKA (reference sequence). The CDR3 is CSARDTSLPPTNEKLFF. The CDR3 DNA is TGCAGTGCTAGAGATACGAGCTTGCCCCCAACTAATGAAAAACTGTTTTTT.

This clonotype has a count of ten or more. The genes are TRBV3-1 and TRBJ2-7; 11 bases match TRBD2. V was pared by 0 bases and J by 6 bases, with 7 bases of the junction left unmatched. This CDR3 comprises 16 residues. CDR1 LGHDT and CDR2 YNNKEL come from the germline V gene (reference sequence). CDR3: CASSQDGSGRAGEQYF. DNA of the CDR3: TGTGCCAGCAGCCAAGATGGTAGCGGGAGGGCTGGCGAGCAGTACTTC.

The V and J genes are TRBV19 and TRBJ2-3, with 11 positions matching TRBD2. Germline V lookup: CDR1 LNHDA, CDR2 SQIVND (reference sequence). Trimming took 8 bases from V and 3 from J; bases not matched to a gene: 4. The CDR3 spans 14 residues. The CDR3 reads CASRLAGLTDTQYF. Here the CDR3 DNA reads TGTGCCAGTCGACTAGCGGGGTTGACAGATACGCAGTATTTT.

This clonotype was seen at least ten times. The rearrangement links TRBV5-1 to TRBJ2-6; 7 bases fit TRBD1. The CDR3 runs 17 residues. J was trimmed by 0 bases and V by 4 bases; bases with no gene match: 7. Germline CDR1 is SGHRS and CDR2 is YFSETQ. The DNA of the CDR3 is TGCGCCAGCAGCCTAGGACAGGTGACCTCTGGGGCCAACGTCCTGACTTTC. Translated: CASSLGQVTSGANVLTF.

The sample holds many counts of this clonotype. J is TRBJ1-1 and V is TRBV20-1; D is uncertain. The CDR3 consists of 12 residues. Germline V gene sequence: CDR1 DFQATT, CDR2 SNEGSKA (reference sequence). V was clipped by 4 bases and J by 5 bases, with 11 bases between them. CDR3 loop: CSAMDLRTEAFF. As DNA, the CDR3 is TGCAGTGCTATGGACCTCAGGACTGAAGCTTTCTTT.

This clonotype was counted many times. The J gene is TRBJ1-2, the V gene TRBV6-6, with D perhaps TRBD1 (5 bases). CDR3 length: 13 amino acids. Trimming shortened V by 2 bases and J by 6 bases, and 10 bases separated the two germline ends. Germline V lookup: CDR1 MNHNY, CDR2 SVGAGI (reference sequence). The CDR3 region has the DNA TGTGCCAGCAGTTACGGGGGGTTCGATGGCTACACCTTC. Protein product: CASSYGGFDGYTF.

This clonotype has at least ten counts. V is TRBV18 and J is TRBJ1-1; tentative D call: TRBD1 (5 bases). CDR3 length: 15 residues. Trimming cost V 2 bases and J 1 base, with 11 bases left between them. Germline V gene data show CDR1 as KGHSH and CDR2 as LQKENI. As DNA, the CDR3 is TGTGCCAGCTCACCAGGGGCAGGGAGGAACACTGAAGCTTTCTTT. Its translation is CASSPGAGRNTEAFF.

On this clonotype: This may be a read error: a much more frequent sequence differs by one nucleotide. The chain carries TRBV7-2 and TRBJ2-7; D remains unclear. The germline CDR1 and CDR2 sequences are SGHTA and FQGNSA. The CDR3 has 12 residues. The V gene lost 2 bases and the J gene lost 11 bases, with 13 bases spanning the gap. The CDR3 nucleotides are TGTGCCAGCAGCTTATATGGCAGCAAGGAGTACTTC. Protein product: CASSLYGSKEYF.

This clonotype was detected ten times or more. This rearrangement joins TRBV29-1 to TRBJ2-1; no clear D. Germline CDR1 is SQVTM and CDR2 is ANQGSEA. The CDR3 contains 12 residues. V was trimmed by 2 bases and J by 7 bases, leaving 9 bases between them. In nucleotides, the CDR3 is TGCAGCGTTGAATCGAGTCGGAATGAGCAGTTCTTC. It is translated as CSVESSRNEQFF.

Note on this clonotype: At one of its ends the junction is not consistent with the germline gene, which may arise from a read error. This chain connects TRBV5-1 to TRBJ2-5; D is possibly TRBD1 or TRBD2 (5 bases each). Germline CDR1 SGHRS, CDR2 YFSETQ. This CDR3 is built from 14 residues. Here the CDR3 reads CASSPSREPETQYF. The CDR3 nucleotides are TGCGCCAGCAGCCCGAGCAGGGAGCCAGAGACCCAATACTTC.

This clonotype has ten or more counts. The chain carries TRBV7-3 and TRBJ2-2; D remains ambiguous. The germline CDR1 and CDR2 sequences are SGHTA and FQGTGA. The CDR3 totals 13 residues. Trimming cost V 4 bases and J 7 bases, with 10 bases left between them. The CDR3, as DNA: TGTGCCAGCAGCTCCCGCCCCAACGGGGAGCTGTTTTTT. This codes for CASSSRPNGELFF.

This clonotype was seen ten or more times. V is TRBV7-8 and J is TRBJ1-5; D is uncertain. Germline V gives CDR1 SGHVS, CDR2 FQNEAQ. The germline V and J ends were trimmed by 0 bases and 2 bases, with 8 bases remaining between them. The CDR3 sequence is 15 residues long. CDR3 region: CASSLAGGGNQPQHF. CDR3 nucleotides: TGTGCCAGCAGCTTAGCTGGCGGCGGCAATCAGCCCCAGCATTTT.

This chain uses TRBV7-9 with TRBJ2-7; TRBD1 matches 7 bases. Germline V lookup: CDR1 SEHNR, CDR2 FQNEAQ (reference sequence). The length of the CDR3 is 13 residues. The V gene end was trimmed by 5 bases and the J gene end by 6 bases; junction bases not matched to a gene: 7. The DNA for the CDR3 is TGTGCCAGCAGCGAAGTACAGGGGTCCGAGCAGTACTTC. It specifies CASSEVQGSEQYF.

There are many counts of this clonotype. CDR3 sequence: CASSLAQSSGNTIYF. CDR3 DNA: TGCGCCAGCAGCTTGGCCCAGAGCTCTGGAAACACCATATATTTT. The rearrangement joins TRBV5-1 to TRBJ1-3; D call uncertain. Germline CDR1 SGHRS, CDR2 YFSETQ. The CDR3 contains 15 residues. Trimming stripped 0 bases from V and 0 bases from J, with 7 bases between.

The table lists this clonotype with many counts. The CDR3 DNA is TGCAGCGTTGTGGGCCCTGGGGATGGCTACACCTTC. Amino acids: CSVVGPGDGYTF. The chain has TRBV29-1 and TRBJ1-2; no definite D call. The CDR3 consists of 12 residues. Germline CDR1 and CDR2: SQVTM and ANQGSEA. Deletions cut 4 bases from V and 6 bases from J, with 12 bases between.

At least ten counts were recorded for this clonotype. The chain combines TRBV2 with TRBJ2-5, with D perhaps matching TRBD1 or TRBD2 (5 bases each). The V gene lost 6 bases and the J gene lost 2 bases, with 16 bases spanning the gap. CDR1 and CDR2 (germline): SNHLY, FYNNEI. This CDR3 has 15 residues. CDR3 DNA: TGTGCCAGCAGGCCACCCTGGGACCCGCAAGAGACCCAGTACTTC. Translating it yields CASRPPWDPQETQYF.